The 19 T cell receptor beta chains below were found in one sample sequenced in a study of T-cell memory formation after mild COVID-19. MiXCR, run by TCRdb on the 5' RACE reads, gives a single entry per CDR3 protein. The sample gives fewer than 700,000 distinct CDR3 sequences, roughly 21% of which show up once; roughly 8.1% is in the top ten. Sequenced input: PBMCs or a T cell subset sorted from them (not recorded which). These receptor sequences come from an adult woman who had mild COVID-19 (a few samples of this study predate the infection). Cell type and time point are not known.

This clonotype was seen just once. V is TRBV12-3 or TRBV12-4 and J is TRBJ2-2; D tentatively reads TRBD1 or TRBD2 (5 bases each). The CDR3 has 18 residues. Trimming took 6 bases from V and 4 from J, leaving 24 bases between them. This CDR3 is CASSRFWDVSSGTGELFF. CDR3 DNA sequence: TGTGCCAGCAGCCGATTCTGGGACGTATCCTCCGGCACCGGGGAGCTGTTTTTT.

There are a few counts of this clonotype. The gene calls are TRBV5-1 and TRBJ2-2, with D tentatively TRBD1 or TRBD2 (5 bases each). Germline V gene sequence: CDR1 SGHRS, CDR2 YFSETQ. V was clipped by 0 bases and J by 2 bases, with 23 bases between them. The CDR3 sequence is 20 residues long. The CDR3 sequence: CASSLAHPGPDPANTGELFF. CDR3 sequence (DNA): TGCGCCAGCAGCTTGGCCCATCCGGGGCCCGACCCGGCCAACACCGGGGAGCTGTTTTTT.

This clonotype is a singleton in its sample. V is TRBV20-1 and J is TRBJ1-5; D may be TRBD1 (6 bases). Trimming removed 3 bases at V and 0 bases at J, with 15 bases between. The germline V gene encodes CDR1 DFQATT and CDR2 SNEGSKA (reference sequence). The CDR3 totals 16 residues. CDR3 nucleotide sequence: TGCAGTGCTAGCGACGAATGGGGGGCTAGCAATCAGCCCCAGCATTTT. Translation gives CSASDEWGASNQPQHF.

The chain employs TRBV4-2 and TRBJ2-5, with a weak D call TRBD2 (5 bases). V lost 0 bases and J 3 bases, leaving 17 bases between the germline ends. Germline values: CDR1 LGHNA, CDR2 YNFKEQ. This CDR3 has 17 residues. CDR3 DNA sequence: TGTGCCAGCAGCCAAGAAGGGAAGGGAAGCGGAAAAGAGACCCAGTACTTC. This translates into CASSQEGKGSGKETQYF.

This clonotype has only one observation. The chain combines TRBV5-6 with TRBJ1-4; a weak D match, TRBD1 (5 bases). CDR1 is SGHDT and CDR2 is YYEEEE in the germline V gene. V lost 2 bases, J lost 4 bases, and 12 bases lay in between. CDR3 length: 15 residues. CDR3 sequence (DNA): TGTGCCAGCAGCTTAAAGCAGGGTAATAATGAAAAACTGTTTTTT. This translates into CASSLKQGNNEKLFF. The whole variable domain, filled in from reference TRBV5-6 and TRBJ1-4, reads DAGVTQSPTHLIKTRGQQVTLRCSPKSGHDTVSWYQQALGQGPQFIFQYYEEEERQRGNFPDRFSGHQFPNYSSELNVNALLLGDSALYLCASSLKQGNNEKLFFGSGTQLSVL.

This clonotype showed up many times. The chain employs TRBV20-1 and TRBJ2-1; TRBD2 matches at 13 bases. The CDR3 is made up of 14 amino acids. Germline loops: CDR1 DFQATT, CDR2 SNEGSKA (reference sequence). The junction had 8 bases not matched to a gene; V was cut back by 6 bases and J by 9 bases. CDR3 DNA sequence: TGCAGTGCGCCAGGACTAGCGGGAGTCGGTGAGCAGTTCTTC. It is translated as CSAPGLAGVGEQFF.

This clonotype was counted at least ten times. The chain recombines TRBV7-8 with TRBJ2-7; no clear D gene. Germline V gives CDR1 SGHVS, CDR2 FQNEAQ. Trimming stripped 5 bases from V and 3 bases from J, with 8 bases between. This CDR3 is 12 amino acids long. Here the CDR3 reads CASSRTIYEQYF. CDR3 DNA sequence: TGTGCCAGCAGCCGCACCATCTACGAGCAGTACTTC.

This rearrangement joins TRBV5-1 to TRBJ2-3; 9 nucleotides align to TRBD1. The CDR3 extends over 18 amino acids. V trimming: 4 bases; J trimming: 3 bases; junction bases outside the gene matches: 15. Per the germline V gene, CDR1 is SGHRS and CDR2 is YFSETQ. The CDR3 region is CASSRIQPGQGLTDTQYF. CDR3 DNA sequence: TGCGCCAGCAGCCGGATTCAGCCGGGACAGGGCTTAACAGATACGCAGTATTTT.

V gene TRBV7-7 combines with J gene TRBJ2-2; D is possibly TRBD2 (6 bases). This CDR3 has 22 amino acids. Between the trimmed V and J ends, which lost 1 base and 1 base, there was a span of 28 bases. CDR1 and CDR2 from the germline V gene are SSHAT and FNYEAQ (reference sequence). DNA for the CDR3: TGTGCCAGCAGCTTAGGATCCCTCTTCATAAGTTGGAGGGGTGAGAACACCGGGGAGCTGTTTTTT. This sequence encodes CASSLGSLFISWRGENTGELFF.

This chain uses TRBV6-1 with TRBJ1-5; no clear D. Germline V lookup: CDR1 MNHNS, CDR2 SASEGT. Trimming stripped 3 bases from V and 5 bases from J, with 8 bases between. The CDR3 covers 13 residues. The CDR3 loop is CASSESFDQPQHF. CDR3 in DNA: TGTGCCAGCAGTGAGTCCTTTGATCAGCCCCAGCATTTT.

This rearrangement joins TRBV20-1 to TRBJ1-1; 9 positions agree with TRBD1. Germline V gives CDR1 DFQATT, CDR2 SNEGSKA (reference sequence). The length of the CDR3 is 17 residues. The CDR3 region is CSGMGGGTGISGTEAFF. CDR3 in DNA: TGCAGCGGAATGGGCGGTGGGACAGGGATCAGTGGCACTGAAGCTTTCTTT.

This clonotype was seen only a few times. CDR3 nucleotides: TGCAGTGCTAGAGTATCATATCGGGGGGCAGATACGCAGTATTTT. Its translation: CSARVSYRGADTQYF. The rearrangement uses TRBV20-1 and TRBJ2-3, with TRBD2 matching 7 bases. V lost 1 base to trimming and J lost 4 bases; unmatched junction nucleotides: 8. The germline CDR1 and CDR2 sequences are DFQATT and SNEGSKA (reference sequence). This CDR3 region has 15 residues.

The gene calls are TRBV20-1 and TRBJ2-3; 12 nucleotides line up with TRBD2. V was pared by 2 bases and J by 4 bases, with 4 bases of the junction left unmatched. Germline V gene sequence: CDR1 DFQATT, CDR2 SNEGSKA (reference sequence). The CDR3 has 15 amino acids. This chain's CDR3 is CSARSPSGRADTQYF. The CDR3, as DNA: TGCAGTGCTAGATCCCCTAGCGGGAGGGCAGATACGCAGTATTTT.

The V call is TRBV20-1, the J call TRBJ2-7, with 12 bases identical to TRBD2. V dropped 5 bases and J dropped 0; count of bases not matched to a gene: 5. The CDR3 sequence is 15 residues long. Germline loops: CDR1 DFQATT, CDR2 SNEGSKA (reference sequence). In nucleotides, the CDR3 is TGCAGTGCTCCTGGACTAGCGGGGACCTCCTACGAGCAGTACTTC. Its protein product is CSAPGLAGTSYEQYF.

In this sample, this clonotype turned up a few times. The rearrangement uses TRBV6-5 and TRBJ2-7, with D possibly matching TRBD2 (5 bases). Deletions cut 6 bases from V and 4 bases from J, with 19 bases between. CDR3 length: 15 amino acids. The germline V gene has CDR1 MNHEY and CDR2 SVGAGI. The CDR3 DNA reads as TGTGCCAGCAGCCTGGACGGGAAAACTCGGTACGAGCAGTACTTC. Translated: CASSLDGKTRYEQYF.

J is TRBJ2-7 and V is TRBV7-9, with no clear D. The V gene lost 5 bases and the J gene lost 3 bases, with 11 bases spanning the gap. In germline, CDR1 is SEHNR, CDR2 FQNEAQ (reference sequence). CDR3 length: 13 residues. CDR3 DNA: TGTGCCAGCAGCCCAGAGGCCCACTACGAGCAGTACTTC. It is translated as CASSPEAHYEQYF.

The CDR3 loop reads CASSFTGPPNYGYTF. For the CDR3, the DNA is TGTGCCAGCAGCTTTACCGGTCCACCTAACTATGGCTACACCTTC. The chain is built from TRBV7-2 and TRBJ1-2; D is unresolved. The CDR3 has 15 residues. Germline V lookup: CDR1 SGHTA, CDR2 FQGNSA. The V and J ends lost 3 bases and 0 bases respectively, with 11 bases between them.

This clonotype was counted ten times or more. V is TRBV5-5 and J is TRBJ2-2; 9 bases are shared with TRBD1. V trimming: 4 bases; J trimming: 6 bases; junction bases outside the gene matches: 4. There are 14 residues in the CDR3. Germline V lookup: CDR1 SGHKS, CDR2 YYEKEE (reference sequence). The CDR3 DNA reads as TGTGCCAGCAGCAACGGACAGGGGCCCGGGGAGCTGTTTTTT. Its protein product is CASSNGQGPGELFF. Combining the CDR3 with reference TRBV5-5 and TRBJ2-2 gives the whole variable domain DAGVTQSPTHLIKTRGQQVTLRCSPISGHKSVSWYQQVLGQGPQFIFQYYEKEERGRGNFPDRFSARQFPNYSSELNVNALLLGDSALYLCASSNGQGPGELFFGEGSRLTVL.

CDR3 nucleotides: TGTGCCAGCAAAAACGACGGGTTTAACTCTGGAAACACCATATATTTT. Its protein product is CASKNDGFNSGNTIYF. The chain joins TRBV6-5 to TRBJ1-3; the D is unclear. V lost 7 bases, J lost 0 bases, and 16 bases lay in between. CDR3 length equals 16 residues. Germline CDR1 and CDR2: MNHEY and SVGAGI.